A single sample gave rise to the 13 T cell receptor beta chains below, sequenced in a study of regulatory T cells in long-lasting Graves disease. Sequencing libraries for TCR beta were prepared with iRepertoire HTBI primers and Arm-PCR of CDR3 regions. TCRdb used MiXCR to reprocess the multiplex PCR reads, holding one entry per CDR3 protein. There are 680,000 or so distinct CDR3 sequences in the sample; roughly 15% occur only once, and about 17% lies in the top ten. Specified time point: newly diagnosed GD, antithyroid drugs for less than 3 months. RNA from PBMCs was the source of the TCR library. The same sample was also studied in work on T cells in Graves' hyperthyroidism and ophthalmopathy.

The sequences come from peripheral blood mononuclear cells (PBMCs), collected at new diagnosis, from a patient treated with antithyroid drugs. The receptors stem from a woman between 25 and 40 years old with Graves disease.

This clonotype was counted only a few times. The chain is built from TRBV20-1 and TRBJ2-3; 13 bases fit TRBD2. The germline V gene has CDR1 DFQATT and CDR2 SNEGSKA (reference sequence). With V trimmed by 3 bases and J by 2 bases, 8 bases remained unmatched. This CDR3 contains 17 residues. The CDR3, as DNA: TGCAGTGCTAGGGGGGCTGGACTAGCGGGAGCCACAGATACGCAGTATTTT. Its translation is CSARGAGLAGATDTQYF.

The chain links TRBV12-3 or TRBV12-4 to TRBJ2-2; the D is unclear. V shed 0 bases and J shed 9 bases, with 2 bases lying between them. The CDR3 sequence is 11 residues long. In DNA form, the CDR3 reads TGTGCCAGCAGTTTAGCGCGGGAGCTGTTTTTT. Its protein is CASSLARELFF.

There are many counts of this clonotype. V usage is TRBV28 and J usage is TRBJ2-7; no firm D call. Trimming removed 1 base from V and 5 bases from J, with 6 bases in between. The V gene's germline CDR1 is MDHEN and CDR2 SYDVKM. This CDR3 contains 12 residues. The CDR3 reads CASSLSGDEQYF. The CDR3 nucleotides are TGTGCCAGCAGTTTATCGGGTGACGAGCAGTACTTC.

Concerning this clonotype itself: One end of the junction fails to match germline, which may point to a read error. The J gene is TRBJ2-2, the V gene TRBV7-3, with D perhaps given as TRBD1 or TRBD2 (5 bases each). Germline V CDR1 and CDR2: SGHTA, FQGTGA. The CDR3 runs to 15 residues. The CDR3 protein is CASSALGRGTGELFF. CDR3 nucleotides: TGTGCCAGCAGTGCCTTGGGACGGGGCACCGGGGAGCTATTTTTT.

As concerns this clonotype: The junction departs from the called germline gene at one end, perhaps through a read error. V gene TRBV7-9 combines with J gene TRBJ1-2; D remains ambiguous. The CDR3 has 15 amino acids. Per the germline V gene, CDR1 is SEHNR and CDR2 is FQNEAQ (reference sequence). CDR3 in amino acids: CASSSITDRNYGYPF. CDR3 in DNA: TGTGCCAGCAGCTCGATAACAGATCGGAACTATGGCTACCCCTTC.

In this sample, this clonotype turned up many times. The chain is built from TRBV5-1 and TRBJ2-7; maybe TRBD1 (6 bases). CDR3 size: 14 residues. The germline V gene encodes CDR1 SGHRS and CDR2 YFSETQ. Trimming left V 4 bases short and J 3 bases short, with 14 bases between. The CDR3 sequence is CASSGDRRSYEQYF. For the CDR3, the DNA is TGCGCCAGCAGCGGCGACAGGCGAAGCTACGAGCAGTACTTC.

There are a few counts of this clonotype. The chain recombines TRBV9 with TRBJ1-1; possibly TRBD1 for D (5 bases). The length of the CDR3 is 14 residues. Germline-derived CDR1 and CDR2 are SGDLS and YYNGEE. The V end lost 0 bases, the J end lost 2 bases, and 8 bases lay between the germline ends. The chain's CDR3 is CASSVGGANTEAFF. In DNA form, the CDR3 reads TGTGCCAGCAGCGTAGGAGGGGCTAACACTGAAGCTTTCTTT.

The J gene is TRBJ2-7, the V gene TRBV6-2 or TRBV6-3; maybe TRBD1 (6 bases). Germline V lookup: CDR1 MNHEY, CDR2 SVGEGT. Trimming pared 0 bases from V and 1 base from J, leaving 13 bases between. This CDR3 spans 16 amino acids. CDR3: CASSYSTQGMSYEQYF. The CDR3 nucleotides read TGTGCCAGCAGTTACTCTACTCAGGGGATGTCCTACGAGCAGTACTTC.

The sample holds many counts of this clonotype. For the CDR3, the DNA is TGCGCCAGCAGCCCGGGACTAGCGGGAGCTGAGCAGTTCTTC. This gives the protein CASSPGLAGAEQFF. The J gene is TRBJ2-1, the V gene TRBV5-1; TRBD2 matches at 14 bases. Germline trimming cut 4 bases from V and 9 bases from J; bases unmatched to any gene: 3. Looked up from germline, CDR1 is SGHRS and CDR2 is YFSETQ. The CDR3 has 14 amino acids.

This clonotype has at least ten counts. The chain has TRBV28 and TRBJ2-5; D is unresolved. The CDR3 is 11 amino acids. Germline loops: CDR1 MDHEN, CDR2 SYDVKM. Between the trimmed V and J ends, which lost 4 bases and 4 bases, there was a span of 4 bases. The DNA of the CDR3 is TGTGCCAGCAGTTCTTTAGAGACCCAGTACTTC. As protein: CASSSLETQYF.

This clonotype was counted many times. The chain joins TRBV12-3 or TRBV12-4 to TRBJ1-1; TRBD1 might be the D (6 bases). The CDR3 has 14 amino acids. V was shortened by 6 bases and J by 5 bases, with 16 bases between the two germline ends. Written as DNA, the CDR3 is TGTGCCAGCAGGTTCGGGGGCTCGGGGACTGAAGCTTTCTTT. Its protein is CASRFGGSGTEAFF.

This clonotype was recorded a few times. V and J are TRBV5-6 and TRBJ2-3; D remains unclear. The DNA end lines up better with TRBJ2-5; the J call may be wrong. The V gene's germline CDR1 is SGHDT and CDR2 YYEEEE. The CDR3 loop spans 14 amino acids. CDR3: CASSLGQLYETQYF. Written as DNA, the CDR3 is TGTGCCAGCAGCTTGGGGCAGCTCTACGAGACCCAGTACTTC.

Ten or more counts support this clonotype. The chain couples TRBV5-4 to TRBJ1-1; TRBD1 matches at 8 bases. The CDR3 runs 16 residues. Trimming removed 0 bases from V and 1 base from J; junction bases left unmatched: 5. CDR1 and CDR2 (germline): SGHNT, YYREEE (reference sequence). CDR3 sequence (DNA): TGTGCCAGCAGCTTGGTCAGGGGGCGGGCGAACACTGAAGCTTTCTTT. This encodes CASSLVRGRANTEAFF.